Presented here are 7 T cell receptor beta chains from one specimen sequenced in a study of blood T cell repertoires in COVID-19. The method was immunoSEQ multiplex PCR; TCRdb's version includes in-frame clones alone and lacks a portion of them. The repertoire has around 160,000 clones, 85% to 90% of them found once; the top ten carry 13%. Sample: peripheral blood. The receptors were sampled from a man between 18 and 29 years old with COVID-19, enrolled during active disease.

This chain uses TRBV28 with TRBJ1-2; D possibly corresponds to TRBD1 (5 bases). Trimming shortened V by 6 bases and J by 2 bases, and 13 bases separated the two germline ends. CDR1 and CDR2 from the germline V gene are MDHEN and SYDVKM. The CDR3 loop spans 14 amino acids. The DNA of the CDR3 is TGTGCCAGCAGCGCACAGGTCCAAAACTATGGCTACACCTTC. It codes for CASSAQVQNYGYTF.

The chain couples TRBV6-5 to TRBJ1-1; 7 nucleotides line up with TRBD1. J gave up 0 bases and V 6 bases, and 4 bases lay outside the gene matches. The CDR3 runs to 14 residues. Germline values: CDR1 MNHEY, CDR2 SVGAGI. The CDR3 protein is CASRKGQLNTEAFF. The CDR3 DNA reads as TGTGCCAGCAGGAAGGGACAGCTGAACACTGAAGCTTTCTTT.

CDR3 amino acids: CASSSGREETQYF. CDR3 nucleotides: TGTGCCAGCAGCTCTGGCAGGGAAGAGACCCAGTACTTC. This sequence joins TRBV13 and TRBJ2-5; tentatively, D is TRBD1 (5 bases). The V end lost 4 bases, the J end lost 3 bases, and 9 bases lay between the germline ends. The CDR3 has 13 amino acids. Germline CDR1 reads PRHDT; CDR2 reads FYEKMQ (reference sequence).

The chain is built from TRBV10-2 and TRBJ1-1; tentative D call: TRBD1 (5 bases). The germline V gene encodes CDR1 WSHSY and CDR2 SAAADI. V was shortened by 0 bases and J by 4 bases, with 9 bases between the two germline ends. The CDR3 is made up of 14 amino acids. CDR3 bases: TGCGCCAGCAGTGAGTCGAATAGGGGCACTGAAGCTTTCTTT. As protein: CASSESNRGTEAFF.

The rearrangement links TRBV15 to TRBJ2-7; 8 positions agree with TRBD1. The CDR3 spans 15 residues. With 0 bases clipped from V and 4 bases from J, the junction kept 5 bases outside the gene matches. The germline V gene encodes CDR1 LNHNV and CDR2 YYDKDF (reference sequence). CDR3 in DNA: TGTGCCACCAGCAGAGATTTAGGACAGGGTTACGAGCAGTACTTC. Its translation: CATSRDLGQGYEQYF.

The chain has TRBV24-1 and TRBJ2-5; 11 nucleotides line up with TRBD1. The CDR3 totals 16 residues. The V and J ends lost 5 bases and 4 bases, in that order; junction bases with no gene match: 8. Looked up from germline, CDR1 is KGHDR and CDR2 is SFDVKD. CDR3: CATSASGQGVIETQYF. DNA for the CDR3: TGTGCCACCAGTGCCTCGGGACAGGGGGTCATAGAGACCCAGTACTTC.

This sequence joins TRBV14 and TRBJ2-7; 11 bases agree with TRBD1. CDR3 length equals 15 residues. V lost 3 bases to trimming and J lost 5 bases; unmatched junction nucleotides: 6. Germline CDR1 SGHDN, CDR2 FVKESK. The CDR3 loop is CASSHGQGAWDEQYF. CDR3 in DNA: TGTGCCAGCAGCCATGGACAGGGGGCTTGGGACGAGCAGTACTTC.